This TCR beta chain was recorded in a study of T cells in Graves' hyperthyroidism and ophthalmopathy. Germline V lookup: CDR1 SQVTM, CDR2 ANQGSEA. V lost 4 bases to trimming and J lost 6 bases, with 9 bases between them. The CDR3 runs to 12 residues. This clonotype was found a few times. The hyperthyroidism patients had all been newly diagnosed, and their disease duration was under 2 months. Their ages ranged from 18 to 65 years. It was uncontrolled infection, other autoimmune disease, pregnancy or lactation that excluded patients. On the basis of clinical symptoms, serum thyroxine and TRAb, thyroid ultrasound and orbital computed tomography, diagnoses were made. Researchers took RNA transcripts and amplified the TCR beta CDR3 regions from them. First-round RT-PCR with HTBI primers amplified the TCR CDR3 region. TCRdb re-called the multiplex PCR reads with MiXCR, one entry per CDR3 protein. The sample has hundreds of thousands of distinct CDR3 sequences; around 20% are singletons.

The sequencing input was blood. The J gene is TRBJ1-4, the V gene TRBV29-1; unclear D gene. This TCR was sampled from a woman between 50 and 59 years old with Graves' hyperthyroidism that later progressed to Graves' ophthalmopathy. In DNA, the CDR3 is TGCAGCGTTGTTGGTGCATATGAAAAACTGTTTTTT. Encoded protein: CSVVGAYEKLFF.